This TCR beta chain derives from a study of blood T cells in healthy people across ages. Then a second PCR, running roughly 7 to 11 cycles, was carried out with a sample-barcoded 5' primer and a J-beta primer mix. MiXCR was run by TCRdb on the 5' RACE reads, yielding one entry per CDR3 protein. The repertoire has about 1.8 million distinct CDR3 sequences, just under 50% of them found once; the top ten carry around 2.1%. Each sample gave at least 6.5 million isolated PBMCs. The length of the CDR3 is 13 residues. With 3 bases removed from V and 9 bases from J, the gap between germline ends came to 10 bases. CDR1 and CDR2 from the germline V gene are SGHDT and YYEEEE.

This TCR was sampled from a woman aged 40 to 50 in good health. What was sequenced was blood. V and J are TRBV5-6 and TRBJ2-6; D possibly corresponds to TRBD1 (6 bases). This CDR3 reads CASSSGVVNVLTF. DNA for the CDR3: TGTGCCAGCAGCTCAGGGGTGGTCAACGTCCTGACTTTC.